A single T cell receptor (beta chain) is shown here with its context. Generated by immunoSEQ multiplex PCR, the TCRdb table keeps only in-frame clones and is missing some. The sample holds some 80,000 clones; more than 70% are singletons and the top ten take around 0.7%. The sample belongs to a study of OX40 agonist ivuxolimab in advanced cancers. Study overall: Dose-escalation patients suffered from hepatocellular carcinoma, melanoma, renal cell or head and neck cancer.

Samples of blood were obtained at baseline, on cycle 4 day 1, and on cycle 7 day 1. Looked up from germline, CDR1 is SGHNT and CDR2 is YYREEE (reference sequence). The V and J ends lost 1 base and 6 bases, in that order; junction bases with no gene match: 3. The CDR3 spans 14 residues. This clonotype was obtained from an adult with an advanced solid tumor such as melanoma, head and neck, liver or kidney cancer. Sequenced material: CD4+ or CD8+ T cells sorted from blood, taken in a trial of the OX40 agonist ivuxolimab. J is TRBJ2-1 and V is TRBV5-4; 8 bases map to TRBD2. The CDR3 region is CASSLRGGLNEQFF. The CDR3 DNA follows: TGTGCCAGCAGCTTGCGGGGGGGGCTCAATGAGCAGTTCTTC.